Each of the 21 T cell receptor beta chains below was sequenced from the same sample in a study of cytomegalovirus exposure and HLA in healthy donors. The PCR made use of 60 Vbeta and 13 Jbeta primers. The assay was immunoSEQ multiplex PCR, and TCRdb's table has in-frame clones only and misses some. The repertoire holds under 150,000 clones, approximately 80% seen once, with 6.2% in the top ten. Sequenced material: PBMCs. These receptors originate from a middle-aged woman in good health and CMV-seropositive.

The V call is TRBV11-2, the J call TRBJ2-5; no reliable D call. CDR3 size: 11 residues. Germline V gene lookup returns CDR1 SGHAT and CDR2 FQNNGV. V lost 4 bases and J 2 bases, leaving 2 bases between the germline ends. The CDR3 reads CASSSQETQYF. Here the CDR3 DNA reads TGTGCCAGCAGCTCTCAAGAGACCCAGTACTTC.

This chain connects TRBV27 to TRBJ2-7; 7 nucleotides line up with TRBD2. The CDR3 covers 15 residues. Per the germline V gene, CDR1 is MNHEY and CDR2 is SMNVEV (reference sequence). Unmatched junction bases numbered 4, after V lost 2 bases and J lost 0 bases. The CDR3 DNA reads TGTGCCAGCAGTTTAGTACTAGCGAGCTCCTACGAGCAGTACTTC. Its translation is CASSLVLASSYEQYF.

The V call is TRBV4-1, the J call TRBJ2-7, with 9 bases matching TRBD1. The V and J ends lost 1 base and 3 bases, in that order; junction bases with no gene match: 4. CDR1 is MGHRA and CDR2 is YSYEKL in the germline V gene. This CDR3 region has 15 residues. The CDR3 here is CASSQGQGGNYEQYF. CDR3 bases: TGCGCCAGCAGCCAAGGACAGGGGGGAAACTACGAGCAGTACTTC.

This sequence joins TRBV18 and TRBJ2-1; D remains ambiguous. CDR3 length equals 12 residues. Germline V lookup: CDR1 KGHSH, CDR2 LQKENI. The V and J ends lost 2 bases and 10 bases respectively, with 9 bases between them. CDR3 coding DNA: TGTGCCAGCTCACCAGCGGCGGAAGAGCAGTTCTTC. Translated: CASSPAAEEQFF.

V gene TRBV30 combines with J gene TRBJ2-7; 7 bases map to TRBD2. Trimming at V came to 2 bases and at J to 6 bases, leaving 10 bases not matched to a gene. The CDR3 spans 14 residues. Per germline, CDR1 GTSNPN and CDR2 SVGIG (reference sequence). In DNA, the CDR3 is TGTGCCTGGAGTAGGGGAGGGATATTCGGCGAGCAGTACTTC. Encoded protein: CAWSRGGIFGEQYF.

This clone was detected a few times. Different DNA sequences within this sample yield the same CDR3. The chain carries TRBV11-2 and TRBJ2-7; TRBD2 matches 7 bases. The ends lost 1 base at V and 4 bases at J; junction bases unmatched: 4. The CDR3 runs 14 residues. Per germline, CDR1 SGHAT and CDR2 FQNNGV. This CDR3 is CASSLGLAAYEQYF. For the CDR3, the DNA is TGTGCCAGCAGCTTAGGGCTAGCGGCGTACGAGCAGTACTTC.

V and J are TRBV2 and TRBJ1-1; weak D call: TRBD1 (5 bases). Germline lookup yields CDR1 SNHLY and CDR2 FYNNEI. The CDR3 is 14 residues long. V lost 3 bases to trimming and J lost 4 bases, with 12 bases between them. The CDR3 coding sequence is TGTGCCAGCAGTGAGGGGCGGGGGATCACTGAAGCTTTCTTT. Its translation: CASSEGRGITEAFF.

This clone was detected a few times. The J gene is TRBJ1-4, the V gene TRBV6-1; perhaps TRBD1 as D (6 bases). CDR1 and CDR2 (germline): MNHNS, SASEGT. The CDR3 is 14 amino acids. V was trimmed by 8 bases and J by 4 bases, leaving 14 bases between them. The DNA for the CDR3 is TGTGCCAGCTCCCGACAGGCTTATAATGAAAAACTGTTTTTT. Translation: CASSRQAYNEKLFF.

The rearrangement joins TRBV15 to TRBJ2-3; 7 bases line up with TRBD2. The CDR3 is made up of 18 amino acids. J lost 0 bases, V lost 0 bases, and 9 bases had no gene match. The germline CDR1 and CDR2 sequences are LNHNV and YYDKDF (reference sequence). CDR3 residues: CATSRDSGLGGSTDTQYF. In DNA form, the CDR3 reads TGTGCCACCAGCAGAGATTCCGGGTTGGGGGGGAGCACAGATACGCAGTATTTT.

This clone occurred a few times. The rearrangement uses TRBV10-3 and TRBJ2-1; the D gene is possibly TRBD1 (6 bases). Trimming cost V 8 bases and J 5 bases, with 13 bases left between them. CDR3 length equals 13 residues. Per the germline V gene, CDR1 is ENHRY and CDR2 is SYGVKD. CDR3 amino acids: CAIERSGDNEQFF. The CDR3 DNA reads as TGTGCCATCGAGAGATCAGGGGACAATGAGCAGTTCTTC.

The genes are TRBV11-2 and TRBJ1-2; 7 bases fit TRBD1. Trimming removed 4 bases from V and 4 bases from J; junction bases left unmatched: 9. CDR1 is SGHAT and CDR2 is FQNNGV in the germline V gene. The CDR3 consists of 15 residues. CDR3 protein: CASSSVRQGGYGYTF. The CDR3 DNA is TGTGCCAGCAGCTCCGTGAGACAGGGAGGCTATGGCTACACCTTC. Based on the CDR3 plus reference TRBV11-2 and TRBJ1-2, the full variable domain is EAGVAQSPRYKIIEKRQSVAFWCNPISGHATLYWYQQILGQGPKLLIQFQNNGVVDDSQLPKDRFSAERLKGVDSTLKIQPAKLEDSAVYLCASSSVRQGGYGYTFGSGTRLTVV.

V and J are TRBV6-1 and TRBJ2-5, with D perhaps TRBD2 (6 bases). CDR1 and CDR2 from the germline V gene are MNHNS and SASEGT. The CDR3 loop spans 14 amino acids. The ends were cut back, 5 bases at V and 5 bases at J, with 15 bases in the middle. CDR3 DNA: TGTGCCAGCAGTACCATAGCGGAAGGGGAGACCCAGTACTTC. Protein sequence: CASSTIAEGETQYF.

The CDR3 bases are TGCAGCGCCCGGGGGGGGACCGGGGAGCTGTTTTTT. Its translation: CSARGGTGELFF. J is TRBJ2-2 and V is TRBV29-1, with TRBD2 matching over 8 bases. This CDR3 contains 12 residues. V shed 7 bases and J 5 bases; nucleotides not matched to a gene: 3. The germline CDR1 and CDR2 sequences are SQVTM and ANQGSEA.

The chain couples TRBV15 to TRBJ2-5; D is ambiguous. The CDR3 loop spans 13 amino acids. With 6 bases removed from V and 7 bases from J, the gap between germline ends came to 15 bases. CDR1 LNHNV and CDR2 YYDKDF come from the germline V gene (reference sequence). The CDR3 protein is CATSTNPLGTQYF. CDR3 nucleotide sequence: TGTGCCACCAGTACTAACCCTCTAGGGACCCAGTACTTC.

J is TRBJ2-1 and V is TRBV19, with a possible D match to TRBD1 (5 bases). The germline CDR1 and CDR2 sequences are LNHDA and SQIVND (reference sequence). The CDR3 runs 14 residues. Trimming removed 2 bases from V and 8 bases from J, with 13 bases in between. For the CDR3, the DNA is TGTGCCAGTAGTATAAGGGGCCCCCTCGATGAGCAGTTCTTC. Translating gives CASSIRGPLDEQFF.

The chain combines TRBV19 with TRBJ1-5, with TRBD1 matching 7 bases. Trimming removed 2 bases from V and 4 bases from J; junction bases left unmatched: 5. Germline CDR1 LNHDA, CDR2 SQIVND (reference sequence). CDR3 length: 15 residues. DNA for the CDR3: TGTGCCAGTAGTATAAAGGGGGCTGGGAATCAGCCCCAGCATTTT. It codes for CASSIKGAGNQPQHF.

The DNA for the CDR3 is TGCAGCTCAGAGAGGATACTAGCGAGTGAGCAGTTCTTC. This translates into CSSERILASEQFF. The chain joins TRBV29-1 to TRBJ2-1, with 7 bases identical to TRBD2. This CDR3 comprises 13 residues. Germline V gives CDR1 SQVTM, CDR2 ANQGSEA. V lost 8 bases and J lost 9; bases outside the gene matches: 13.

This chain uses TRBV5-1 with TRBJ2-2, with 9 bases lining up with TRBD2. This CDR3 has 15 amino acids. V trimming: 1 base; J trimming: 3 bases; junction bases outside the gene matches: 1. CDR1 is SGHRS, CDR2 YFSETQ, per germline. The DNA for the CDR3 is TGCGCCAGCAGCTTGCCTAGCGGGGACACCGGGGAGCTGTTTTTT. As protein: CASSLPSGDTGELFF. Filled out from reference TRBV5-1 and TRBJ2-2, the complete variable domain reads KAGVTQTPRYLIKTRGQQVTLSCSPISGHRSVSWYQQTPGQGLQFLFEYFSETQRNKGNFPGRFSGRQFSNSRSEMNVSTLELGDSALYLCASSLPSGDTGELFFGEGSRLTVL.

The chain combines TRBV6-6 with TRBJ2-1, with 9 bases lining up with TRBD2. J gave up 4 bases and V 0 bases, and 4 bases lay outside the gene matches. From germline, CDR1 is MNHNY and CDR2 SVGAGI (reference sequence). CDR3 length: 16 amino acids. CDR3 nucleotides: TGTGCCAGCAGTTACTCGAGTCTAGCGGGGTACAATGAGCAGTTCTTC. Translated, it gives CASSYSSLAGYNEQFF.

This clone showed up just once. The V gene is TRBV5-1, the J gene TRBJ1-2; D gene uncertain. The CDR3 runs 14 residues. Trimming left V 0 bases short and J 0 bases short, with 6 bases between. Germline V CDR1 and CDR2: SGHRS, YFSETQ. The CDR3 DNA is TGCGCCAGCAGCTTGGTGGAGGCTAACTATGGCTACACCTTC. Translation: CASSLVEANYGYTF.

This chain links TRBV10-3 with TRBJ1-5; weak D call: TRBD1 (6 bases). This CDR3 has 15 amino acids. Germline V CDR1 and CDR2: ENHRY, SYGVKD. The V end was cut by 10 bases, the J end by 4 bases, with 20 bases between. CDR3 sequence: CATESTGTRNQPQHF. The CDR3 DNA reads as TGTGCCACCGAATCGACCGGGACAAGGAATCAGCCCCAGCATTTT.